This T cell receptor beta chain was captured by sequencing in a study of OX40 agonist ivuxolimab in advanced cancers. The CDR3 extends over 16 amino acids. Germline CDR1 reads SGHNT; CDR2 reads YYREEE (reference sequence). V was pared by 2 bases and J by 5 bases, with 5 bases of the junction left unmatched. Profiled with immunoSEQ multiplex PCR; TCRdb holds only in-frame clones, not every one. The sample records about 110,000 clones, roughly nine tenths being singletons. This sequence was found in an adult with an advanced solid tumor such as melanoma, head and neck, liver or kidney cancer. The source was CD4+ or CD8+ T cells sorted from blood, collected in a trial of the OX40 agonist ivuxolimab. V usage is TRBV5-4 and J usage is TRBJ2-2; the match to TRBD2 covers 11 bases. CDR3 residues: CASSFSGRAYTGELFF. The CDR3, as DNA: TGTGCCAGCAGCTTTAGCGGGAGGGCTTATACCGGGGAGCTGTTTTTT.